The 19 T cell receptor beta chains below come from one sample, sequenced in a study of blood T cell repertoires in COVID-19. TCRdb's table, derived via immunoSEQ multiplex PCR, lists solely in-frame clones and lacks some. The sample includes some 90,000 clones, less than 75% of them seen just once. The sample was peripheral blood. Every receptor here comes from a woman aged 60 to 75 in a cohort sampled during active or convalescent COVID-19.

The J gene is TRBJ2-5, the V gene TRBV11-2; 8 nucleotides agree with TRBD1. CDR3 size: 16 residues. The V gene's germline CDR1 is SGHAT and CDR2 FQNNGV. J was trimmed by 3 bases and V by 5 bases; bases with no gene match: 11. The CDR3 DNA reads as TGTGCCAGCAGCAACTCAGACAGGGGTCCAAAAGAGACCCAGTACTTC. Amino acid sequence: CASSNSDRGPKETQYF.

CDR3 DNA sequence: TGTGCCAGCAGCTTGGTAGGGGTTGAAAAACTGTTTTTT. It encodes CASSLVGVEKLFF. The chain joins TRBV5-4 to TRBJ1-4, with D perhaps TRBD1 (5 bases). The V end lost 0 bases, the J end lost 7 bases, and 7 bases lay between the germline ends. In germline, CDR1 is SGHNT, CDR2 YYREEE (reference sequence). This CDR3 has 13 residues.

A single count supports this clone. The V call is TRBV18, the J call TRBJ1-5; TRBD1 might be the D (6 bases). Trimming removed 0 bases from V and 4 bases from J, with 10 bases in between. Germline lookup yields CDR1 KGHSH and CDR2 LQKENI. The CDR3 spans 15 residues. The CDR3 nucleotides are TGTGCCAGCTCACCACCGGGGGGGGCTAATCAGCCCCAGCATTTT. It specifies CASSPPGGANQPQHF.

This chain connects TRBV18 to TRBJ1-4; 7 nucleotides line up with TRBD1. The CDR3 loop spans 15 amino acids. After removal of 2 bases from V and 4 bases from J, the junction contained 4 bases not matched to a gene. The germline V gene has CDR1 KGHSH and CDR2 LQKENI. The CDR3 DNA reads as TGTGCCAGCTCACCAGGGGGACAGAGTAATGAAAAACTGTTTTTT. Its protein is CASSPGGQSNEKLFF.

For this clone: The sample has other DNA sequences that encode this CDR3 too. This chain connects TRBV7-9 to TRBJ1-5, with a possible D match to TRBD1 (6 bases). With 2 bases removed from V and 4 bases from J, the gap between germline ends came to 6 bases. CDR3 size: 13 residues. The V gene's germline CDR1 is SEHNR and CDR2 FQNEAQ (reference sequence). CDR3 bases: TGTGCCAGCAGCTTAACAGGGAATCAGCCCCAGCATTTT. It yields the protein CASSLTGNQPQHF.

The chain couples TRBV7-2 to TRBJ2-5, with D possibly TRBD1 on 6 matching bases. V lost 5 bases to trimming and J lost 5 bases, with 21 bases between them. The CDR3 consists of 16 residues. The germline CDR1 and CDR2 sequences are SGHTA and FQGNSA. The CDR3: CASSQEIRGPAETQYF. CDR3 sequence (DNA): TGTGCCAGCAGCCAGGAGATCAGGGGCCCAGCGGAGACCCAGTACTTC. Combining the CDR3 with reference TRBV7-2 and TRBJ2-5 gives the whole variable domain GAGVSQSPSNKVTEKGKDVELRCDPISGHTALYWYRQSLGQGLEFLIYFQGNSAPDKSGLPSDRFSAERTGGSVSTLTIQRTQQEDSAVYLCASSQEIRGPAETQYFGPGTRLLVL.

This chain connects TRBV7-3 to TRBJ2-6, with a tentative D call TRBD2 (6 bases). The germline V and J ends were trimmed by 6 bases and 0 bases, with 9 bases remaining between them. The length of the CDR3 is 15 residues. Germline V gives CDR1 SGHTA, CDR2 FQGTGA. DNA for the CDR3: TGTGCCAGCAGGGAGGGGAACTCTGGGGCCAACGTCCTGACTTTC. Protein sequence: CASREGNSGANVLTF.

The V and J genes are TRBV6-5 and TRBJ2-1; D may be TRBD2 (6 bases). The CDR3 is made up of 15 amino acids. V gave up 2 bases and J gave up 0 bases, with 8 bases separating them. Germline values: CDR1 MNHEY, CDR2 SVGAGI. This CDR3 reads CASSYAGGSYNEQFF. In DNA, the CDR3 is TGTGCCAGCAGTTACGCCGGGGGCTCCTACAATGAGCAGTTCTTC.

The rearrangement uses TRBV19 and TRBJ1-2, with a weak D call TRBD1 (6 bases). The germline V gene encodes CDR1 LNHDA and CDR2 SQIVND (reference sequence). The CDR3 runs 17 residues. V dropped 4 bases and J dropped 3 bases, with 21 bases sitting between them. CDR3: CASSTPQAGALYYGYTF. CDR3 DNA: TGTGCCAGTAGTACCCCCCAGGCAGGGGCGTTATACTATGGCTACACCTTC.

This chain connects TRBV5-1 to TRBJ2-1, with D maybe TRBD1 (5 bases). The V and J ends lost 3 bases and 0 bases respectively, with 10 bases between them. CDR3 length: 15 residues. Germline lookup yields CDR1 SGHRS and CDR2 YFSETQ. Here the CDR3 reads CASSSPDSSYNEQFF. DNA of the CDR3: TGCGCCAGCAGCTCACCCGACAGCTCCTACAATGAGCAGTTCTTC.

CDR3 bases: TGTGCCAGCAGCCGTACCCAGGGTCGCTATAATTCACCCCTCCACTTT. Translating gives CASSRTQGRYNSPLHF. This sequence joins TRBV3-1 (or the pseudogene TRBV3-2) and TRBJ1-6, with D possibly matching TRBD1 (5 bases). V was cut by 4 bases and J by 3 bases, with 13 bases left in between. The CDR3 loop spans 16 amino acids. The germline V gene encodes CDR1 LGHDT and CDR2 YNNKEL (reference sequence).

The V gene is TRBV7-3, the J gene TRBJ2-1, with 9 nucleotides matching TRBD2. The V gene end was trimmed by 1 base and the J gene end by 2 bases; junction bases not matched to a gene: 0. This CDR3 has 15 amino acids. Germline CDR1 is SGHTA and CDR2 is FQGTGA. DNA for the CDR3: TGTGCCAGCAGCTTAAGCGGGGGGGCCTACAATGAGCAGTTCTTC. It specifies CASSLSGGAYNEQFF.

The gene calls are TRBV19 and TRBJ2-6; 8 bases line up with TRBD1. The length of the CDR3 is 19 residues. J lost 0 bases, V lost 0 bases, and 7 bases had no gene match. Germline V gene lookup returns CDR1 LNHDA and CDR2 SQIVND (reference sequence). The CDR3 is CASSIDLGQANSGANVLTF. The CDR3 DNA reads as TGTGCCAGTAGTATAGATCTGGGACAGGCTAACTCTGGGGCCAACGTCCTGACTTTC.

Comment on this clone: Other DNA sequences from this sample encode an identical CDR3 as well. This chain links TRBV7-3 with TRBJ2-2; 7 bases line up with TRBD1. CDR3 length equals 15 residues. The V gene's germline CDR1 is SGHTA and CDR2 FQGTGA. The ends lost 5 bases at V and 0 bases at J; junction bases unmatched: 3. CDR3 nucleotides: TGTGCCAGCAGCCGGCAGGGGGCGAACACCGGGGAGCTGTTTTTT. Translating it yields CASSRQGANTGELFF.

The rearrangement links TRBV5-6 to TRBJ1-5, with no clear D. V lost 3 bases to trimming and J lost 2 bases, with 21 bases between them. The CDR3 consists of 18 residues. From germline, CDR1 is SGHDT and CDR2 YYEEEE. This CDR3 reads CASSSRGGKVGGNQPQHF. The DNA for the CDR3 is TGTGCCAGCAGCTCCCGTGGAGGGAAGGTAGGTGGCAATCAGCCCCAGCATTTT.

The chain carries TRBV5-1 and TRBJ1-1, with unresolved D. CDR3 length: 13 residues. V lost 4 bases, J lost 5 bases, and 12 bases lay in between. Germline V CDR1 and CDR2: SGHRS, YFSETQ. The DNA of the CDR3 is TGCGCCAGCAGCCCGCAGGTGCAAACTGAAGCTTTCTTT. Translated, it gives CASSPQVQTEAFF.

This clone has only one observation. CDR3 in DNA: TGTGCCAGCAGCTTGGGGGTCAGGGGCCCCGGCTATGGCTACACCTTC. Translating it yields CASSLGVRGPGYGYTF. The rearrangement links TRBV5-6 to TRBJ1-2, with D perhaps TRBD1 (6 bases). Germline CDR1 reads SGHDT; CDR2 reads YYEEEE. This CDR3 has 16 amino acids. Trimming stripped 0 bases from V and 4 bases from J, with 16 bases between.

V usage is TRBV19 and J usage is TRBJ2-3; 12 nucleotides agree with TRBD1. The CDR3 is 18 amino acids. Germline assignment: CDR1 LNHDA and CDR2 SQIVND (reference sequence). V dropped 3 bases and J dropped 6; count of bases not matched to a gene: 13. The CDR3 sequence is CASSILQSGTGGMDTQYF. The CDR3 bases are TGTGCCAGTAGTATCTTACAGTCCGGGACAGGGGGCATGGATACGCAGTATTTT.

The chain joins TRBV11-1 to TRBJ1-1; maybe TRBD1 (5 bases). The V end lost 0 bases, the J end lost 1 base, and 9 bases lay between the germline ends. Germline V gene lookup returns CDR1 SGHAT and CDR2 FQDESV (reference sequence). There are 15 residues in the CDR3. CDR3 sequence reads: CASSLARDRNTEAFF. The CDR3, as DNA: TGTGCCAGCAGCTTAGCACGCGACAGGAACACTGAAGCTTTCTTT.